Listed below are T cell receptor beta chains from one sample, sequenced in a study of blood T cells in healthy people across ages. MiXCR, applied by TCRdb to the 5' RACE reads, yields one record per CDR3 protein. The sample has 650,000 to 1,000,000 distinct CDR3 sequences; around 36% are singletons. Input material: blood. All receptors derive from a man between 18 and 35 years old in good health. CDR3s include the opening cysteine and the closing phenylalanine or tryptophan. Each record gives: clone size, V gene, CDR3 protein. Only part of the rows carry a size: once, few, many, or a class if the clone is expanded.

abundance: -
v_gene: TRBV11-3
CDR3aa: CASSKDGASYNEQYF

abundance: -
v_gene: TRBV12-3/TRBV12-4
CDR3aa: CASSSRTLRLKGDTEYF

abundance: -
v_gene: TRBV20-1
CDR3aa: CSAVTASSYNEQFF

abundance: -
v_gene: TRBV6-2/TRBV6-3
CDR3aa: CASSKGNQLKAFF

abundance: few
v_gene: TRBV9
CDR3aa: CASSLRTADYYNEQFF

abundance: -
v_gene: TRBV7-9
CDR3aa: CASSSYRDRGMNTEAFF

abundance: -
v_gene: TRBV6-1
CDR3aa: CASSESQDESYEQYF

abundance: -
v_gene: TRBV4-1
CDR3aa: CASSQETGVCYEQYF

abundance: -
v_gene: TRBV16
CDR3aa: CASSQSPTALAEKLFF

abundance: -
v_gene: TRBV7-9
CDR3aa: CASTPLGPRSSYEQYF

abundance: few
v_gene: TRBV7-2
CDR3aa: CASSLSPAGGGTDTQYF

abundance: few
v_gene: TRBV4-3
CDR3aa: CASSQERDNGYTF

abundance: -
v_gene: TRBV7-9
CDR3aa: CASSSTGVGAGTEAFF

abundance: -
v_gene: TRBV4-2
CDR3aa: CASSPVEQGWDGYTF

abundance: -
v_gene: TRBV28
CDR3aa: CASRQGGDYGYTF

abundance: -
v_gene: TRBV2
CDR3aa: CASRGQGMGTDTQYF

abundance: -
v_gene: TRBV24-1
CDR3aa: CATSDAGRYYGYTF

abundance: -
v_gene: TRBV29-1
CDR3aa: CSVEEVYNERYF

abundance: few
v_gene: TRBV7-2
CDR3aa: CASSLAPEGREAFF

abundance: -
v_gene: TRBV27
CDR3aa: CASSLGQGKGEQFF

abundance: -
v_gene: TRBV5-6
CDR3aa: CASSLSGTREQYF

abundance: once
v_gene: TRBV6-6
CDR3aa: CAVQGTTDTQYF

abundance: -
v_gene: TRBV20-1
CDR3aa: CSARNFRGSDVLTF

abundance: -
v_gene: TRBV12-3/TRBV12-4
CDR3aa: CASSSTGTGGYEQYF

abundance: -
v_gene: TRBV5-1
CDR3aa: CASSFRGQLNTGELFF

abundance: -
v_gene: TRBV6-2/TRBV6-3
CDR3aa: CASSYRTTSTNEQYF

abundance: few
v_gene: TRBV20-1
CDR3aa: CSATQLAGGQYNEQFF

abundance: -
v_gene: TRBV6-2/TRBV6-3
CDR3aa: CACSYSYRRWGAGANVLTF

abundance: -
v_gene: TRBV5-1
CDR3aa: CASSLEGYGANVLTF

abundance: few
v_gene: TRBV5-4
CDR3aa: CASSLRDTYGYTF

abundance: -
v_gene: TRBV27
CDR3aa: CASSDVRGHSGANVLTF

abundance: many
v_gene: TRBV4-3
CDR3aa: CASSQGAGSYEQYF